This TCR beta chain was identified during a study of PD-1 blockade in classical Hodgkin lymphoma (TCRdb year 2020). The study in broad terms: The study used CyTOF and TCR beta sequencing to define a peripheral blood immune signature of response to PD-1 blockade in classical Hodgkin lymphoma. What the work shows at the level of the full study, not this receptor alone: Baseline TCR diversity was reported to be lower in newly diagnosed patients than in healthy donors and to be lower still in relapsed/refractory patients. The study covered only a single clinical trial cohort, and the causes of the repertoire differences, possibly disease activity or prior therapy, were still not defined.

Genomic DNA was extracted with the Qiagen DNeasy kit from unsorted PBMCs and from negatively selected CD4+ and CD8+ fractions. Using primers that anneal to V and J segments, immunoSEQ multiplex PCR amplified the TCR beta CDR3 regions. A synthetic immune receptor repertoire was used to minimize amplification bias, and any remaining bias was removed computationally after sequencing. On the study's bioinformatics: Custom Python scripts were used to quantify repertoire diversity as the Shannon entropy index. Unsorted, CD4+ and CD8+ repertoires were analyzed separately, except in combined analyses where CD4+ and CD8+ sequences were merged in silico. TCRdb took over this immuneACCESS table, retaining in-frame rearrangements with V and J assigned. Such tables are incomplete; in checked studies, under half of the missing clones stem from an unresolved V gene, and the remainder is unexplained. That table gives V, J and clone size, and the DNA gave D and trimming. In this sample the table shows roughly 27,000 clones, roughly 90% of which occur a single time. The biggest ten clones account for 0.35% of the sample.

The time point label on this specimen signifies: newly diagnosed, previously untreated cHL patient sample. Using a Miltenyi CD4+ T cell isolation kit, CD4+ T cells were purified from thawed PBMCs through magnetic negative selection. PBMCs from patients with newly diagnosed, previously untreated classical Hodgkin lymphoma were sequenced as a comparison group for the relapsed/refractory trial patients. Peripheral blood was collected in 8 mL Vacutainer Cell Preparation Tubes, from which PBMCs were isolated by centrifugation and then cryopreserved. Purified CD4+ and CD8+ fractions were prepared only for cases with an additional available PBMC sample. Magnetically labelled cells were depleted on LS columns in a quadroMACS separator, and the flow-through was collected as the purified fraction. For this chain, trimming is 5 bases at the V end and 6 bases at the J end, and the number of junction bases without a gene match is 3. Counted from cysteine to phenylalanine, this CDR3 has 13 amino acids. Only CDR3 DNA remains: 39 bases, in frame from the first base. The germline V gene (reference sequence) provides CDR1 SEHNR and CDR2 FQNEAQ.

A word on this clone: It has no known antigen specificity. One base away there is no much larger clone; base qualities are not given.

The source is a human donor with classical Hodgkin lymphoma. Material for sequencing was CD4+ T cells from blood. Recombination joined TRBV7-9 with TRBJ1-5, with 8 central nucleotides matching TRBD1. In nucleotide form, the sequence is TGTGCCAGCAGCGATCAGGGGGCTCAGCCCCAGCATTTT. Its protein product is CASSDQGAQPQHF.